Each of the 4 T cell receptor beta chains below was sequenced from the same sample in a study of blood T cell repertoires in COVID-19. Method: immunoSEQ multiplex PCR; TCRdb's copy keeps in-frame clones and lacks some. The repertoire holds approximately 81,000 clones, with roughly nine tenths as singletons. Sequencing input: peripheral blood. Every receptor here comes from a woman aged 45-59 years in a cohort sampled during active COVID-19.

This clone turned up a few times. The chain recombines TRBV28 with TRBJ1-5; 9 nucleotides agree with TRBD1. This CDR3 region has 17 residues. Germline CDR1 is MDHEN and CDR2 is SYDVKM. V lost 4 bases, J lost 1 base, and 8 bases stayed unmatched. This CDR3 reads CASSSPGQGRSNQPQHF. DNA for the CDR3: TGTGCCAGCAGTTCACCGGGACAGGGACGGAGCAATCAGCCCCAGCATTTT. Filled out from reference TRBV28 and TRBJ1-5, the complete variable domain reads DVKVTQSSRYLVKRTGEKVFLECVQDMDHENMFWYRQDPGLGLRLIYFSYDVKMKEKGDIPEGYSVSREKKERFSLILESASTNQTSMYLCASSSPGQGRSNQPQHFGDGTRLSIL.

The chain links TRBV19 to TRBJ1-4; D gene ambiguous. Germline loops: CDR1 LNHDA, CDR2 SQIVND (reference sequence). The V gene lost 6 bases and the J gene lost 6 bases, with 8 bases spanning the gap. This CDR3 has 12 amino acids. This CDR3 is CASSHLHEKLFF. CDR3 DNA: TGTGCCAGTAGCCATCTACATGAAAAACTGTTTTTT.

This chain links TRBV7-2 with TRBJ2-7; 9 nucleotides agree with TRBD1. There are 14 residues in the CDR3. Trimming at V came to 5 bases and at J to 5 bases, leaving 7 bases not matched to a gene. CDR1 SGHTA and CDR2 FQGNSA come from the germline V gene. CDR3 coding DNA: TGTGCCAGCAGCGTATGGGACAGGGTCGACGAGCAGTACTTC. This encodes CASSVWDRVDEQYF.

The gene calls are TRBV28 and TRBJ1-4; D remains ambiguous. With 8 bases removed from V and 1 base from J, the gap between germline ends came to 5 bases. CDR3 length: 12 amino acids. Germline V lookup: CDR1 MDHEN, CDR2 SYDVKM. This CDR3 is CASGETNEKLFF. The DNA of the CDR3 is TGTGCCAGCGGAGAAACTAATGAAAAACTGTTTTTT.